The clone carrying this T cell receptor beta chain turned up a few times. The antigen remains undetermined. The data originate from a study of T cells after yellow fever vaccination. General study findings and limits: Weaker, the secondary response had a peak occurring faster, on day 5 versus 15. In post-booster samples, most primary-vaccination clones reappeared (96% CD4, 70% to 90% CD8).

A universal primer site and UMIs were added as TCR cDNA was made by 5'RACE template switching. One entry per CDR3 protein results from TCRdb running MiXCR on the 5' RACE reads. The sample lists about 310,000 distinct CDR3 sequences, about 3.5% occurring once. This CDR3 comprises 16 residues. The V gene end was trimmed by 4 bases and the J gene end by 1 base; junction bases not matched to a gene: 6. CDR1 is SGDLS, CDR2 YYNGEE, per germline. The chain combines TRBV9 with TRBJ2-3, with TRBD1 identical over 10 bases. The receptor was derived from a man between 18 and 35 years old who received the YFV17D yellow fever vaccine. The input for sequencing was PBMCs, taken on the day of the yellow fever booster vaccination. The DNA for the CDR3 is TGTGCCAGCAGCCCGAGACAGGGGGCGGGCACAGATACGCAGTATTTT. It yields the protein CASSPRQGAGTDTQYF.